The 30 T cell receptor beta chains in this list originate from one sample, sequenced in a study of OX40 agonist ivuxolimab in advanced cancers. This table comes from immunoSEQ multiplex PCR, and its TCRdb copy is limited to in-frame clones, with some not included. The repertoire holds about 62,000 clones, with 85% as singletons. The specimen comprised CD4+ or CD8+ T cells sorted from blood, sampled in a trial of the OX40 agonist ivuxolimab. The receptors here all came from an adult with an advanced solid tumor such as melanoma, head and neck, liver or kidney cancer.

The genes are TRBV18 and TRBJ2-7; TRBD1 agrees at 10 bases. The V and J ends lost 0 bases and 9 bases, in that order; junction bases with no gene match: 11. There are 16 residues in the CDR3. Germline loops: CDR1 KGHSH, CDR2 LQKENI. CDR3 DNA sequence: TGTGCCAGCTCACCACCTCTGACAGGGGGCTGGGGTAGGCAGTACTTC. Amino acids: CASSPPLTGGWGRQYF.

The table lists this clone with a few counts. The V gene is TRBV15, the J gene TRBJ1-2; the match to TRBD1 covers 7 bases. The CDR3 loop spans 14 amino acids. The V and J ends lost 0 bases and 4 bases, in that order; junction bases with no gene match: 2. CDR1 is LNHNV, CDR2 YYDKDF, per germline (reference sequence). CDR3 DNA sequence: TGTGCCACCAGCAGAGAAAGGACAGGCTATGGCTACACCTTC. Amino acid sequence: CATSRERTGYGYTF. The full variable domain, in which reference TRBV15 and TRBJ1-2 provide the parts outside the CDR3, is DAMVIQNPRYQVTQFGKPVTLSCSQTLNHNVMYWYQQKSSQAPKLLFHYYDKDFNNEADTPDNFQSRRPNTSFCFLDIRSPGLGDTAMYLCATSRERTGYGYTFGSGTRLTVV.

CDR3 loop: CASSEEGRRTDTQYF. CDR3 bases: TGTGCCAGCAGTGAGGAGGGGCGGAGGACAGATACGCAGTATTTT. The rearrangement joins TRBV2 to TRBJ2-3; possibly TRBD2 for D (6 bases). The CDR3 sequence is 15 residues long. CDR1 is SNHLY, CDR2 FYNNEI, per germline. V was shortened by 3 bases and J by 3 bases, with 13 bases between the two germline ends.

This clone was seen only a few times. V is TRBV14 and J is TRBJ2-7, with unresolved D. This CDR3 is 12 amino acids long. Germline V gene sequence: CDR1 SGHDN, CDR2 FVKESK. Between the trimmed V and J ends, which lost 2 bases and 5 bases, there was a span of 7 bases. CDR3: CASSQTWDEQYF. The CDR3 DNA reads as TGTGCCAGCAGCCAAACCTGGGACGAGCAGTACTTC. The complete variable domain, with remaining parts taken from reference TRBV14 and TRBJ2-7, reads EAGVTQFPSHSVIEKGQTVTLRCDPISGHDNLYWYRRVMGKEIKFLLHFVKESKQDESGMPNNRFLAERTGGTYSTLKVQPAELEDSGVYFCASSQTWDEQYFGPGTRLTVT.

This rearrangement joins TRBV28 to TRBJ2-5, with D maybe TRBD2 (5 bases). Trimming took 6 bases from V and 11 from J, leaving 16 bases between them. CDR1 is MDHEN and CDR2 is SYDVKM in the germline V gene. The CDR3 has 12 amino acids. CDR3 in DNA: TGTGCCAGCAGATTAGGCGATGGCGGGCAGTACTTC. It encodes CASRLGDGGQYF.

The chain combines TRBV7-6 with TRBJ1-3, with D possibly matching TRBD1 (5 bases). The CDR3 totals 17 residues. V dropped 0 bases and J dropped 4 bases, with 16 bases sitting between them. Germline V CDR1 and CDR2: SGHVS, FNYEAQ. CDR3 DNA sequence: TGTGCCAGCAGCTTAGCACCGCCCGACAGAGAAGGAAACACCATATATTTT. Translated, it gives CASSLAPPDREGNTIYF.

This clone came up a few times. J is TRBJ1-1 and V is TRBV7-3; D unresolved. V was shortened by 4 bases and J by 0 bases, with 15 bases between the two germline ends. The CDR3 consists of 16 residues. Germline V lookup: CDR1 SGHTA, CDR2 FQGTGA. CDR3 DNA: TGTGCCAGCAGCTGTCTAACAAAACGGTTGAACACTGAAGCTTTCTTT. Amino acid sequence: CASSCLTKRLNTEAFF.

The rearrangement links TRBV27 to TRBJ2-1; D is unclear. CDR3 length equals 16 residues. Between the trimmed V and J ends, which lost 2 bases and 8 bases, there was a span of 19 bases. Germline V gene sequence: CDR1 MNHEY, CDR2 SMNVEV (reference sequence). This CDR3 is CASSLPPRPVIDEQFF. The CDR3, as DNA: TGTGCCAGCAGTTTACCCCCCCGCCCAGTTATCGATGAGCAGTTCTTC.

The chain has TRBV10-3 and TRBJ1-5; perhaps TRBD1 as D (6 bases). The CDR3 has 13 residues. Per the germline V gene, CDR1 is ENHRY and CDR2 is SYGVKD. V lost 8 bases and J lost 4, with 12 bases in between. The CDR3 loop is CAISGGQNQPQHF. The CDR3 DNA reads TGTGCCATCTCGGGGGGGCAGAATCAGCCCCAGCATTTT.

The CDR3 protein is CASSPPAEAFF. CDR3 nucleotide sequence: TGTGCCAGCTCACCTCCCGCTGAAGCTTTCTTT. The genes are TRBV18 and TRBJ1-1; D call uncertain. The CDR3 length is 11 residues. V was shortened by 3 bases and J by 6 bases, with 5 bases between the two germline ends. Per germline, CDR1 KGHSH and CDR2 LQKENI.

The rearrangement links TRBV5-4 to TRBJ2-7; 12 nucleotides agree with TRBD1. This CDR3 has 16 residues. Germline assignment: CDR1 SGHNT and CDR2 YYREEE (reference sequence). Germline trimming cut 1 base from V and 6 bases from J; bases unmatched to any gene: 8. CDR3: CASSLPGQGAAGEQYF. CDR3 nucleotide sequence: TGTGCCAGCAGCTTGCCGGGACAGGGGGCAGCTGGCGAGCAGTACTTC. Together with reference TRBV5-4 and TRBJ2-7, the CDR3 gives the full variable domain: ETGVTQSPTHLIKTRGQQVTLRCSSQSGHNTVSWYQQALGQGPQFIFQYYREEENGRGNFPPRFSGLQFPNYSSELNVNALELDDSALYLCASSLPGQGAAGEQYFGPGTRLTVT.

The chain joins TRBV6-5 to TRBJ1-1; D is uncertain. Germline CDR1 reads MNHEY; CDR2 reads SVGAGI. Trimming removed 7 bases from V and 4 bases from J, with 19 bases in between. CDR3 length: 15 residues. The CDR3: CASTGPRALGTEAFF. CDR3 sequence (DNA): TGTGCCAGCACCGGACCGCGAGCCTTGGGCACTGAAGCTTTCTTT.

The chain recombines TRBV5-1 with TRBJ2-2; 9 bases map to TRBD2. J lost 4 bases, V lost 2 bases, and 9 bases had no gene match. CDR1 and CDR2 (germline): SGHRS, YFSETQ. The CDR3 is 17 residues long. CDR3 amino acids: CASSFDSGRGVTGELFF. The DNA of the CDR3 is TGCGCCAGCAGCTTTGATAGCGGGAGAGGGGTCACCGGGGAGCTGTTTTTT.

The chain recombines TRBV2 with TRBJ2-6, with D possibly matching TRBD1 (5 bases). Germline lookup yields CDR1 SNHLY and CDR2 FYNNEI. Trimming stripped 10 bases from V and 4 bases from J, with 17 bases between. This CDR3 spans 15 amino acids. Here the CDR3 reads CATHDGASGANVLTF. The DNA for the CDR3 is TGTGCCACCCACGATGGGGCATCGGGGGCCAACGTCCTGACTTTC.

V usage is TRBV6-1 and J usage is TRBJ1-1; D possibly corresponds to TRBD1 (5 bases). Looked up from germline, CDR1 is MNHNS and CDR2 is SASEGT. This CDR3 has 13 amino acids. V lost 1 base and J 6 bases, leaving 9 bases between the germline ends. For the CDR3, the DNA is TGTGCCAGCAGTGAAGTCCCGGGGGCTGAAGCTTTCTTT. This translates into CASSEVPGAEAFF.

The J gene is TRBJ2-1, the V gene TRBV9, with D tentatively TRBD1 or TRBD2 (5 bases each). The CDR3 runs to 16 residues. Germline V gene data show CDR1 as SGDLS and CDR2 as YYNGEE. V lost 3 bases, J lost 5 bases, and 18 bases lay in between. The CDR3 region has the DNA TGTGCCAGCAGCGCGGGGATGCGGCCCAGGGACAATGAGCAGTTCTTC. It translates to CASSAGMRPRDNEQFF. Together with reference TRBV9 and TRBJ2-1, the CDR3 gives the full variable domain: DSGVTQTPKHLITATGQRVTLRCSPRSGDLSVYWYQQSLDQGLQFLIQYYNGEERAKGNILERFSAQQFPDLHSELNLSSLELGDSALYFCASSAGMRPRDNEQFFGPGTRLTVL.

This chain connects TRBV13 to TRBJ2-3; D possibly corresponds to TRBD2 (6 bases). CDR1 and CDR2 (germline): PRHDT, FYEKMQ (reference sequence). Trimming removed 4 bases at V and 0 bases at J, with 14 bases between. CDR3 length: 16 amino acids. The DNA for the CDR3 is TGTGCCAGCAGCTCGCGGGACTCACCTAGCACAGATACGCAGTATTTT. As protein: CASSSRDSPSTDTQYF.

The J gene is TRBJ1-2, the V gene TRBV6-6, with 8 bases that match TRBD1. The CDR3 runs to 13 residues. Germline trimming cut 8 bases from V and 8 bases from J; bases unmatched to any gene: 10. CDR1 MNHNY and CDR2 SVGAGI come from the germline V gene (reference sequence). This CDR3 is CASLGRGLSGYTF. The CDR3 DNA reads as TGTGCCAGCCTAGGCAGGGGGCTGAGCGGCTACACCTTC.

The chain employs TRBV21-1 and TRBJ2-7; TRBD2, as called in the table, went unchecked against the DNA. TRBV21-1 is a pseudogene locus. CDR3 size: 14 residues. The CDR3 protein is CASSKVPGSYEQYF. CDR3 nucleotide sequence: TGTGCCAGCAGCAAAGTCCCGGGGTCCTACGAGCAGTACTTC.

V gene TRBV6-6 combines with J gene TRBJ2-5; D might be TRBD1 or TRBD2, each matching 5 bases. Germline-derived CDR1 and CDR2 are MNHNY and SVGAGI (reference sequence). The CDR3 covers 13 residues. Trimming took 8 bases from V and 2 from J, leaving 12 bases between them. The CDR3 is CASLGERQETQYF. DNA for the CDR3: TGTGCCAGCCTAGGGGAGAGGCAAGAGACCCAGTACTTC.

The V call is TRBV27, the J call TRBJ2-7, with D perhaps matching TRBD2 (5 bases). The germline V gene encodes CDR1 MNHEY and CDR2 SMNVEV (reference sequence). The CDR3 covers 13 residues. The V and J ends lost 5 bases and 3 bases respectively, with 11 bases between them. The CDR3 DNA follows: TGTGCCAGCAGTATCCAGCGGAACTACGAGCAGTACTTC. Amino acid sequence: CASSIQRNYEQYF.

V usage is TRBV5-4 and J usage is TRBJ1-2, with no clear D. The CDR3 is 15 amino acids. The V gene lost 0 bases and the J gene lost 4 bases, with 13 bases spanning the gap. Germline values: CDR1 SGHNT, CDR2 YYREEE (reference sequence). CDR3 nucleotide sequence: TGTGCCAGCAGCTTGGGCCAGGTAGAGGGCTATGGCTACACCTTC. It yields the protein CASSLGQVEGYGYTF.

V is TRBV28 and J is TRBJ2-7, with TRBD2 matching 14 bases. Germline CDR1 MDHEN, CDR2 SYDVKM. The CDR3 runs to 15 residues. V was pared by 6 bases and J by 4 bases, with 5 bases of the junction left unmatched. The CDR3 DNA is TGTGCCAGCAGGCGGACTAGCGGGAGGAATTACGAGCAGTACTTC. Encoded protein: CASRRTSGRNYEQYF. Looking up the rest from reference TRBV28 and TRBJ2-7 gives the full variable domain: DVKVTQSSRYLVKRTGEKVFLECVQDMDHENMFWYRQDPGLGLRLIYFSYDVKMKEKGDIPEGYSVSREKKERFSLILESASTNQTSMYLCASRRTSGRNYEQYFGPGTRLTVT.

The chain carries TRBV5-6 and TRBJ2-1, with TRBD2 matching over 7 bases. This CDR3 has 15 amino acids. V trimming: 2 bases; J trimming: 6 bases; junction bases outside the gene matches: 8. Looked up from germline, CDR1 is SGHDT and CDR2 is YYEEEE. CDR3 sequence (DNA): TGTGCCAGCAGCTTACCGGGACCGGGAGGCAATGAGCAGTTCTTC. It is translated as CASSLPGPGGNEQFF.

CDR3 sequence: CATSREGAGPDTF. The CDR3 nucleotides read TGTGCCACCAGCAGAGAAGGGGCAGGGCCGGACACCTTC. The V gene is TRBV15, the J gene TRBJ1-2; TRBD1 might be the D (5 bases). With 0 bases removed from V and 12 bases from J, the gap between germline ends came to 14 bases. Germline V gene sequence: CDR1 LNHNV, CDR2 YYDKDF (reference sequence). This CDR3 has 13 amino acids.

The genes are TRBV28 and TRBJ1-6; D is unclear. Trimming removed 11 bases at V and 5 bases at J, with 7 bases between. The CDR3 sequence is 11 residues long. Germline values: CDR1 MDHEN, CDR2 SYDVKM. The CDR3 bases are TGTGCCGCCGGTGATAATTCACCCCTCCACTTT. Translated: CAAGDNSPLHF.

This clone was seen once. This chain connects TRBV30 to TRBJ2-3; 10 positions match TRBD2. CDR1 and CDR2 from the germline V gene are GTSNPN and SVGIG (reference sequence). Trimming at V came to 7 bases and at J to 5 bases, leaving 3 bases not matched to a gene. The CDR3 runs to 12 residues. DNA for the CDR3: TGTGCCTACCGGACTAGCGGAGATACGCAGTATTTT. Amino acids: CAYRTSGDTQYF.

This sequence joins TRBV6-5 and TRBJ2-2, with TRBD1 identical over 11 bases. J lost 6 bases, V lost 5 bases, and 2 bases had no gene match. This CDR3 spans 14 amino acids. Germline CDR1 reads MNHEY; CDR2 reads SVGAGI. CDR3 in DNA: TGTGCCAGCAGTGCGGGACAGGGGGCCGGGGAGCTGTTTTTT. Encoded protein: CASSAGQGAGELFF.

The CDR3 nucleotides read TGTGCCACCGAGCAAGCTGCTTCAAGGGATGAGCAGTTCTTC. The encoded protein is CATEQAASRDEQFF. The genes are TRBV25-1 and TRBJ2-1; D not certain. This CDR3 has 14 residues. The V end was cut by 10 bases, the J end by 8 bases, with 21 bases between. CDR1 MGHDK and CDR2 SYGVNS come from the germline V gene.

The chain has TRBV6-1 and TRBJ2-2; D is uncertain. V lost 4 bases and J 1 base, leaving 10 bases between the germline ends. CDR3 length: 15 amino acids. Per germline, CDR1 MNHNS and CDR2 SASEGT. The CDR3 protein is CASSAILGNTGELFF. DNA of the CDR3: TGTGCCAGCAGTGCGATTTTAGGGAACACCGGGGAGCTGTTTTTT.